These T cell receptor beta chains were read from a single sample in a study of blood T cell repertoires in COVID-19. The data were produced by immunoSEQ multiplex PCR, yet TCRdb's version contains in-frame clones alone and is incomplete. Among over 100,000 clones listed, roughly 81% were seen once. Sequenced input: peripheral blood. These receptors were taken from a man aged 40-50 years with acute or convalescent COVID-19. CDR3s include the opening cysteine and the closing phenylalanine or tryptophan. D genes are given only for firm matches. Rows may omit the clone size; those that give it use once, few, many or a size class.

V: TRBV3-1/TRBV3-2
length: 13
size: once
D: NA
J: TRBJ1-2
CDR3: CASSQDTVGGYTF
DNA: TGTGCCAGCAGCCAAGATACGGTCGGGGGCTACACCTTC

V: TRBV7-9
length: 15
size: NA
D: TRBD2
J: TRBJ2-7
CDR3: CASMGFSGNSYEQYF
DNA: TGTGCCAGCATGGGCTTTAGCGGGAACTCCTACGAGCAGTACTTC

V: TRBV11-3
length: 16
size: NA
D: NA
J: TRBJ2-1
CDR3: CASSSRDLGSYNEQFF
DNA: TGTGCCAGCAGCTCCCGGGACTTGGGATCCTACAATGAGCAGTTCTTC

V: TRBV28
length: 16
size: NA
D: NA
J: TRBJ2-5
CDR3: CASSLIPLGAPETQYF
DNA: TGTGCCAGCAGTTTAATCCCGCTTGGGGCCCCAGAGACCCAGTACTTC

V: TRBV6-2/TRBV6-3
length: 13
size: NA
D: NA
J: TRBJ1-2
CDR3: CASSMTLDYGYTF
DNA: TGTGCCAGCAGTATGACACTAGACTATGGCTACACCTTC

V: TRBV18
length: 13
size: NA
D: TRBD1
J: TRBJ1-2
CDR3: CASSPRQGNGYTF
DNA: TGTGCCAGCTCACCACGACAGGGAAATGGCTACACCTTC

V: TRBV28
length: 15
size: many
D: NA
J: TRBJ1-5
CDR3: CASRSQGYSNQPQHF
DNA: TGTGCCAGCAGATCTCAGGGTTATAGCAATCAGCCCCAGCATTTT

V: TRBV19
length: 13
size: NA
D: TRBD1
J: TRBJ1-2
CDR3: CASKTGENYGYTF
DNA: TGTGCCAGCAAAACAGGGGAAAACTATGGCTACACCTTC

V: TRBV4-2
length: 14
size: NA
D: TRBD2
J: TRBJ2-1
CDR3: CASSQGRSLAEQFF
DNA: TGTGCCAGCAGCCAGGGGCGGTCACTAGCGGAGCAGTTCTTC

V: TRBV11-2
length: 14
size: NA
D: NA
J: TRBJ1-3
CDR3: CASSRTDYGNTIYF
DNA: TGTGCCAGCAGCCGGACAGATTATGGAAACACCATATATTTT

V: TRBV7-9
length: 12
size: few
D: NA
J: TRBJ2-7
CDR3: CASRLGGHEQYF
DNA: TGTGCCAGCCGCCTAGGGGGGCACGAGCAGTACTTC

V: TRBV19
length: 19
size: NA
D: TRBD2
J: TRBJ2-4
CDR3: CASSIDPRTSGGAKNIQYF
DNA: TGTGCCAGTAGTATAGACCCCAGGACTAGCGGGGGGGCAAAAAACATTCAGTACTTC

V: TRBV7-2
length: 14
size: NA
D: NA
J: TRBJ2-7
CDR3: CASSLDYSSYEQYF
DNA: TGTGCCAGCAGCTTAGACTACTCTTCCTACGAGCAGTACTTC

V: TRBV6-1
length: 15
size: once
D: NA
J: TRBJ1-2
CDR3: CASSEGGRANYGYTF
DNA: TGTGCCAGCAGTGAAGGGGGGCGGGCTAACTATGGCTACACCTTC

V: TRBV3-1/TRBV3-2
length: 14
size: NA
D: NA
J: TRBJ2-1
CDR3: CASTRPLGYNEQFF
DNA: TGTGCCAGCACCCGTCCTCTCGGCTACAATGAGCAGTTCTTC

V: TRBV18
length: 19
size: NA
D: NA
J: TRBJ2-1
CDR3: CASSPLRISAESSYNEQFF
DNA: TGTGCCAGCTCACCATTGCGTATTAGTGCCGAAAGCTCCTACAATGAGCAGTTCTTC

V: TRBV28
length: 15
size: few
D: TRBD1
J: TRBJ2-7
CDR3: CASSSTGTGSHEQYF
DNA: TGTGCCAGCAGTTCAACGGGGACAGGGTCCCACGAGCAGTACTTC

V: TRBV6-5
length: 14
size: once
D: TRBD1
J: TRBJ1-6
CDR3: CASSYRQGGSPLHF
DNA: TGTGCCAGCAGTTATCGACAGGGGGGCTCACCCCTCCACTTT

V: TRBV21-1
length: 14
size: few
D: NA
J: TRBJ2-1
CDR3: CASSKGKYGDEQFF
DNA: TGTGCCAGCAGCAAAGGGAAGTACGGGGATGAGCAGTTCTTC

V: TRBV7-2
length: 15
size: few
D: TRBD1
J: TRBJ1-6
CDR3: CASSYPGQGNSPLHF
DNA: TGTGCCAGCAGCTACCCGGGACAGGGGAATTCACCCCTCCACTTT

V: TRBV5-1
length: 15
size: NA
D: TRBD1
J: TRBJ2-1
CDR3: CASSLGQGAYNEQFF
DNA: TGCGCCAGCAGCTTGGGACAGGGGGCCTACAATGAGCAGTTCTTC

V: TRBV27
length: 14
size: few
D: TRBD1
J: TRBJ1-2
CDR3: CASSPRQGHVGYTF
DNA: TGTGCCAGCAGTCCAAGACAGGGCCATGTTGGCTACACCTTC

V: TRBV28
length: 12
size: NA
D: NA
J: TRBJ1-2
CDR3: CASRDISYGYTF
DNA: TGTGCCAGCAGGGACATATCTTATGGCTACACCTTC

V: TRBV7-9
length: 14
size: few
D: NA
J: TRBJ2-1
CDR3: CASSPGYERNEQFF
DNA: TGTGCCAGCAGCCCCGGCTATGAGAGGAATGAGCAGTTCTTC

V: TRBV18
length: 13
size: NA
D: TRBD1
J: TRBJ1-2
CDR3: CASSPDRDYGYTF
DNA: TGTGCCAGCTCACCAGACAGGGACTATGGCTACACCTTC

V: TRBV11-2
length: 13
size: NA
D: NA
J: TRBJ2-1
CDR3: CASSTGRYNEQFF
DNA: TGTGCCAGCAGTACGGGGAGGTACAATGAGCAGTTCTTC

V: TRBV18
length: 15
size: NA
D: NA
J: TRBJ2-1
CDR3: CASSPPQRNYNEQFF
DNA: TGTGCCAGCTCACCACCCCAGCGGAACTACAATGAGCAGTTCTTC

V: TRBV2
length: 15
size: once
D: NA
J: TRBJ1-2
CDR3: CASTRASQGNYGYTF
DNA: TGTGCCAGCACCAGGGCCAGCCAGGGAAACTATGGCTACACCTTC

V: TRBV19
length: 17
size: NA
D: NA
J: TRBJ2-5
CDR3: CASTYTARPGRQETQYF
DNA: TGTGCCAGTACCTATACCGCCCGGCCGGGGAGGCAAGAGACCCAGTACTTC